The next 30 T cell receptor beta chains were all read from a single sample in a study of CD8+ T cells in alopecia areata. Extracted from the samples, RNA was reverse transcribed into cDNA to serve as the sequencing template. TCRdb keeps only in-frame clones here, not all; method: immunoSEQ multiplex PCR. The profile covers about 200,000 clones, with about three fifths appearing a single time and under 0.5% taken by the ten largest. The sequencing here drew on CD4+ T cells sorted from blood, taken at week 0. These receptors all come from a human donor with alopecia areata.

About this clone itself: This sample includes further DNA sequences coding for the same CDR3. V gene TRBV5-6 combines with J gene TRBJ2-3; TRBD2 aligns across 7 bases. V was clipped by 4 bases and J by 11 bases; unmatched bases: 10. The CDR3 consists of 13 residues. Germline lookup yields CDR1 SGHDT and CDR2 YYEEEE. The CDR3 sequence: CASSPKRGWGQYF. Written as DNA, the CDR3 is TGTGCCAGCAGCCCAAAGCGGGGTTGGGGGCAGTATTTT.

The V and J genes are TRBV18 and TRBJ1-1; 9 bases map to TRBD1. Germline CDR1 reads KGHSH; CDR2 reads LQKENI. The CDR3 runs to 14 residues. V shed 6 bases and J 5 bases; nucleotides not matched to a gene: 7. DNA of the CDR3: TGTGCCAGCTCCTTATACGACAGGGGGACTGAAGCTTTCTTT. It specifies CASSLYDRGTEAFF.

This clone was observed once. The V and J genes are TRBV5-1 and TRBJ2-7, with D uncertain. V was cut by 6 bases and J by 5 bases, with 12 bases left in between. This CDR3 is 12 amino acids long. Looked up from germline, CDR1 is SGHRS and CDR2 is YFSETQ. CDR3: CASKGINDEQYF. The CDR3 DNA reads as TGCGCCAGCAAGGGAATCAACGACGAGCAGTACTTC.

The chain links TRBV5-4 to TRBJ2-5, with 14 bases matching TRBD2. V lost 4 bases to trimming and J lost 5 bases; unmatched junction nucleotides: 4. The length of the CDR3 is 15 residues. The germline V gene encodes CDR1 SGHNT and CDR2 YYREEE (reference sequence). CDR3: CASSVGLAGAETQYF. The CDR3 DNA is TGTGCCAGCAGCGTGGGACTAGCGGGAGCGGAGACCCAGTACTTC. The full variable domain, completed using reference TRBV5-4 and TRBJ2-5, is ETGVTQSPTHLIKTRGQQVTLRCSSQSGHNTVSWYQQALGQGPQFIFQYYREEENGRGNFPPRFSGLQFPNYSSELNVNALELDDSALYLCASSVGLAGAETQYFGPGTRLLVL.

The chain joins TRBV27 to TRBJ1-1, with D uncertain. V lost 0 bases to trimming and J lost 0 bases, with 5 bases between them. This CDR3 region has 14 residues. Germline CDR1 and CDR2: MNHEY and SMNVEV (reference sequence). Here the CDR3 DNA reads TGTGCCAGCAGTTTATCCGGGCTGAACACTGAAGCTTTCTTT. Translating it yields CASSLSGLNTEAFF.

The gene calls are TRBV18 and TRBJ2-7; TRBD1 might be the D (5 bases). Germline V gives CDR1 KGHSH, CDR2 LQKENI. V shed 3 bases and J shed 6 bases, with 12 bases lying between them. The CDR3 runs 13 residues. CDR3 sequence (DNA): TGTGCCAGCTCACCGGACATCGACGGCGAGCAGTACTTC. The encoded protein is CASSPDIDGEQYF.

This clone has just a few counts. This rearrangement joins TRBV19 to TRBJ2-1; 8 positions match TRBD1. CDR1 is LNHDA, CDR2 SQIVND, per germline (reference sequence). The junction had 6 bases not matched to a gene; V was cut back by 6 bases and J by 5 bases. CDR3 length equals 14 residues. CDR3 DNA sequence: TGTGCCAGTAGGCGGGACAGGACTAACAATGAGCAGTTCTTC. Translating it yields CASRRDRTNNEQFF.

The rearrangement uses TRBV7-3 and TRBJ1-1; TRBD1 matches at 8 bases. From germline, CDR1 is SGHTA and CDR2 FQGTGA. CDR3 length equals 19 residues. V lost 1 base to trimming and J lost 11 bases; unmatched junction nucleotides: 24. This CDR3 is CASSLSPLGQGAKGTMAFF. CDR3 nucleotides: TGTGCCAGCAGCTTAAGTCCGCTCGGGCAGGGGGCGAAAGGTACGATGGCTTTCTTT.

This chain connects TRBV18 to TRBJ2-3, with D possibly TRBD1 on 5 matching bases. This CDR3 comprises 13 residues. Germline V lookup: CDR1 KGHSH, CDR2 LQKENI. The V and J ends lost 0 bases and 10 bases respectively, with 11 bases between them. The DNA of the CDR3 is TGTGCCAGCTCACCACCCCAGGGATTTCCGCAGTATTTT. Translation: CASSPPQGFPQYF.

V is TRBV20-1 and J is TRBJ1-2; 7 bases are a match to TRBD1. Germline V gene lookup returns CDR1 DFQATT and CDR2 SNEGSKA (reference sequence). Losses at the gene ends were 5 bases for V and 8 bases for J; bases not matched to a gene: 5. CDR3 length: 11 amino acids. In DNA, the CDR3 is TGCAGTGCTTGGGGACAGACCGGCTACACCTTC. Protein product: CSAWGQTGYTF.

This clone appeared a few times. This sequence joins TRBV30 and TRBJ2-6; D is uncertain. The CDR3 has 14 residues. Deletions cut 8 bases from V and 0 bases from J, with 11 bases between. Germline V gene lookup returns CDR1 GTSNPN and CDR2 SVGIG (reference sequence). The CDR3 sequence: CARLVRSGANVLTF. The CDR3 nucleotides read TGTGCCCGCCTTGTACGCTCTGGGGCCAACGTCCTGACTTTC.

This rearrangement joins TRBV10-3 to TRBJ2-3; TRBD2 is a possible D gene (6 bases). Germline V lookup: CDR1 ENHRY, CDR2 SYGVKD. V was trimmed by 3 bases and J by 0 bases, leaving 16 bases between them. This CDR3 is 17 amino acids long. As DNA, the CDR3 is TGTGCCATCAGTGACCCGGGACTCCCTTCTAGCACAGATACGCAGTATTTT. This encodes CAISDPGLPSSTDTQYF.

At least ten counts were recorded for this clone. The chain links TRBV5-4 to TRBJ2-5; D gene uncertain. CDR3 length equals 12 residues. Germline CDR1 and CDR2: SGHNT and YYREEE (reference sequence). V lost 3 bases, J lost 4 bases, and 7 bases lay in between. CDR3 residues: CASSSEAETQYF. CDR3 bases: TGTGCCAGCAGCTCGGAAGCAGAGACCCAGTACTTC.

The table lists this clone with a few counts. The chain couples TRBV7-2 to TRBJ1-5; D unresolved. This CDR3 has 15 residues. V was clipped by 1 base and J by 7 bases, with 14 bases between them. CDR1 is SGHTA, CDR2 FQGNSA, per germline. The CDR3 region is CASSLEWQAYQPQHF. In nucleotides, the CDR3 is TGTGCCAGCAGCTTAGAGTGGCAGGCGTACCAGCCCCAGCATTTT.

This clone has only a few counts. V and J are TRBV9 and TRBJ2-3; 12 bases are shared with TRBD2. The CDR3 runs 16 residues. The V gene's germline CDR1 is SGDLS and CDR2 YYNGEE. V lost 4 bases, J lost 2 bases, and 5 bases stayed unmatched. Here the CDR3 reads CASSPGLAGYTDTQYF. The CDR3 DNA reads TGTGCCAGCAGCCCAGGACTAGCGGGATACACAGATACGCAGTATTTT.

This chain uses TRBV28 with TRBJ1-2; perhaps TRBD1 as D (6 bases). The CDR3 consists of 12 residues. Germline CDR1 is MDHEN and CDR2 is SYDVKM. V lost 8 bases to trimming and J lost 8 bases, with 15 bases between them. The CDR3 region is CASGRGDWGYTF. In DNA, the CDR3 is TGTGCCAGCGGCAGGGGCGACTGGGGCTACACCTTC.

This clone was recorded only once. The chain combines TRBV11-2 with TRBJ1-1; perhaps TRBD1 as D (6 bases). Germline-derived CDR1 and CDR2 are SGHAT and FQNNGV. This CDR3 has 14 amino acids. V was cut by 5 bases and J by 2 bases, with 12 bases left in between. The CDR3 nucleotides are TGTGCCAGCAGCCCTCGGACAGCAAACACTGAAGCTTTCTTT. Amino acid sequence: CASSPRTANTEAFF. Combining the CDR3 with reference TRBV11-2 and TRBJ1-1 gives the whole variable domain EAGVAQSPRYKIIEKRQSVAFWCNPISGHATLYWYQQILGQGPKLLIQFQNNGVVDDSQLPKDRFSAERLKGVDSTLKIQPAKLEDSAVYLCASSPRTANTEAFFGQGTRLTVV.

V gene TRBV7-9 combines with J gene TRBJ2-1; 14 bases line up with TRBD2. V lost 5 bases, J lost 7 bases, and 4 bases stayed unmatched. The CDR3 has 15 amino acids. Germline lookup yields CDR1 SEHNR and CDR2 FQNEAQ (reference sequence). CDR3 nucleotides: TGTGCCAGCAGCCTCGGGACTAGCGGGAGTAATGAGCAGTTCTTC. Translation gives CASSLGTSGSNEQFF.

The chain carries TRBV7-9 and TRBJ1-6; D may be TRBD1 (5 bases). Trimming removed 1 base at V and 11 bases at J, with 9 bases between. CDR3 length: 13 amino acids. Germline V gene sequence: CDR1 SEHNR, CDR2 FQNEAQ (reference sequence). CDR3 sequence reads: CASSLVSGAPLHF. Here the CDR3 DNA reads TGTGCCAGCAGCTTAGTCTCGGGGGCACCCCTCCACTTT.

The chain joins TRBV6-1 to TRBJ2-2; perhaps TRBD2 as D (6 bases). V was cut by 3 bases and J by 3 bases, with 11 bases left in between. This CDR3 spans 15 amino acids. Germline V gene sequence: CDR1 MNHNS, CDR2 SASEGT. The CDR3 reads CASSDGGIDTGELFF. The CDR3 DNA reads as TGTGCCAGCAGTGATGGAGGGATTGACACCGGGGAGCTGTTTTTT.

V and J are TRBV5-1 and TRBJ2-5; 7 positions match TRBD1. The junction had 3 bases not matched to a gene; V was cut back by 4 bases and J by 6 bases. Germline values: CDR1 SGHRS, CDR2 YFSETQ. This CDR3 contains 12 residues. Here the CDR3 DNA reads TGCGCCAGCAGCCCGACAGGGAAGACCCAGTACTTC. Translated, it gives CASSPTGKTQYF.

This rearrangement joins TRBV30 to TRBJ2-7, with 12 bases matching TRBD2. CDR1 is GTSNPN, CDR2 SVGIG, per germline (reference sequence). CDR3 length: 16 amino acids. J was trimmed by 0 bases and V by 6 bases; bases with no gene match: 9. Written as DNA, the CDR3 is TGTGCCTGTACCGGGACTAGCGGGTTAAACTCCTACGAGCAGTACTTC. Its protein is CACTGTSGLNSYEQYF. Supplemented by reference TRBV30 and TRBJ2-7, the full variable domain reads SQTIHQWPATLVQPVGSPLSLECTVEGTSNPNLYWYRQAAGRGLQLLFYSVGIGQISSEVPQNLSASRPQDRQFILSSKKLLLSDSGFYLCACTGTSGLNSYEQYFGPGTRLTVT.

This chain connects TRBV28 to TRBJ2-7, with D possibly matching TRBD1 (5 bases). The CDR3 loop spans 14 amino acids. Germline values: CDR1 MDHEN, CDR2 SYDVKM. Trimming stripped 2 bases from V and 12 bases from J, with 20 bases between. CDR3 loop: CASSLGHQGPPLYF. The CDR3 nucleotides are TGTGCCAGCAGTTTAGGACATCAGGGCCCCCCCCTGTACTTC.

This clone has more than one count but fewer than ten. The chain carries TRBV5-5 and TRBJ1-2; D not resolved. V lost 4 bases, J lost 1 base, and 8 bases lay in between. The CDR3 sequence is 13 residues long. In germline, CDR1 is SGHKS, CDR2 YYEKEE (reference sequence). The CDR3 sequence is CASSPDGNYGYTF. The DNA for the CDR3 is TGTGCCAGCAGCCCGGACGGTAACTATGGCTACACCTTC.

The table lists this clone with a few counts. The chain uses TRBV2 and TRBJ1-2, with a possible D match to TRBD1 (6 bases). CDR3 length equals 11 residues. Germline V gives CDR1 SNHLY, CDR2 FYNNEI. V was trimmed by 11 bases and J by 10 bases, leaving 17 bases between them. CDR3 residues: CAQRGGFDYTF. The CDR3 coding sequence is TGTGCCCAAAGAGGGGGATTTGACTACACCTTC.

The chain uses TRBV7-2 and TRBJ1-5; TRBD1 is a possible D gene (5 bases). The CDR3 runs 15 residues. Germline-derived CDR1 and CDR2 are SGHTA and FQGNSA. Trimming cost V 2 bases and J 0 bases, with 8 bases left between them. In DNA form, the CDR3 reads TGTGCCAGCAGCTTATACGGGGGTAGCAATCAGCCCCAGCATTTT. It codes for CASSLYGGSNQPQHF.

V is TRBV29-1 and J is TRBJ2-7; no reliable D call. V dropped 6 bases and J dropped 3 bases, with 15 bases sitting between them. Germline assignment: CDR1 SQVTM and CDR2 ANQGSEA. The CDR3 is 13 amino acids. The CDR3, as DNA: TGCAGCGTGACCGCAGACACCAACTACGAGCAGTACTTC. Translation: CSVTADTNYEQYF.

This clone was found a few times. This chain connects TRBV4-1 to TRBJ1-1, with D possibly matching TRBD1 (6 bases). V was cut by 3 bases and J by 6 bases, with 17 bases left in between. From germline, CDR1 is MGHRA and CDR2 YSYEKL. This CDR3 comprises 15 residues. The CDR3 sequence: CASSQGRGQAAEAFF. The CDR3 DNA reads as TGCGCCAGCAGCCAGGGCAGGGGTCAGGCAGCTGAAGCTTTCTTT.

This clone showed up just a few times. The gene calls are TRBV25-1 and TRBJ2-7, with D unclear. Trimming took 5 bases from V and 6 from J, leaving 11 bases between them. The CDR3 loop spans 12 amino acids. Looked up from germline, CDR1 is MGHDK and CDR2 is SYGVNS. This chain's CDR3 is CASSTLFGEQYF. For the CDR3, the DNA is TGTGCCAGCAGTACCTTATTTGGCGAGCAGTACTTC.

J is TRBJ2-3 and V is TRBV5-4, with D perhaps given as TRBD1 or TRBD2 (5 bases each). CDR1 and CDR2 from the germline V gene are SGHNT and YYREEE (reference sequence). With 7 bases removed from V and 0 bases from J, the gap between germline ends came to 15 bases. The CDR3 runs to 15 residues. In DNA form, the CDR3 reads TGTGCCAGCTCCAAAGGTGAGGGGAGCACAGATACGCAGTATTTT. It translates to CASSKGEGSTDTQYF.